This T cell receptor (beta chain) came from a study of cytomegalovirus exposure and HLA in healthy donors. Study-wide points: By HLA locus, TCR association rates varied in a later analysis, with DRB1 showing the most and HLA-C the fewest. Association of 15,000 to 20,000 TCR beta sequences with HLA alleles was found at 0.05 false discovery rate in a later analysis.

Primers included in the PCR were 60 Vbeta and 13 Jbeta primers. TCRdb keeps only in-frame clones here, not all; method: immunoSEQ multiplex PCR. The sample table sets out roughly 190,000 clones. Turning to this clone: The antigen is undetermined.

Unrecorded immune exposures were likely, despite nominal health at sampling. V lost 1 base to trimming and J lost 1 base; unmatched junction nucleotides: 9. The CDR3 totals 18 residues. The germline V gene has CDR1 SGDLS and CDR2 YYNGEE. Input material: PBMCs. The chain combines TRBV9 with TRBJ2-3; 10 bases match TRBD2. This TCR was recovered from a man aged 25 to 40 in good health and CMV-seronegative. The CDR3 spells CASSVSSGGAFGTDTQYF. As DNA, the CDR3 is TGTGCCAGCAGCGTATCCAGCGGGGGGGCCTTTGGCACAGATACGCAGTATTTT.